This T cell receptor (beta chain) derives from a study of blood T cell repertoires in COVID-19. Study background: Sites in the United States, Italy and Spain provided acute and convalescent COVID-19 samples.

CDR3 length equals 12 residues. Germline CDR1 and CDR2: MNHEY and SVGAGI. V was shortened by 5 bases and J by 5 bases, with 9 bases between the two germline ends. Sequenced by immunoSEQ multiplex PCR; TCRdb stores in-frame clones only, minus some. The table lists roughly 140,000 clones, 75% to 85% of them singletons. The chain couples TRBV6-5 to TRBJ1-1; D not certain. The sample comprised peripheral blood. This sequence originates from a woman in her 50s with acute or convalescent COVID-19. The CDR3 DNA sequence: TGTGCCAGCAGTAACCCCGGTACTGAAGCTTTCTTT. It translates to CASSNPGTEAFF.